The rows below give T cell receptor beta chains drawn from one sample of a study of regulatory T cells in long-lasting Graves disease. TCRdb re-called the multiplex PCR reads with MiXCR, one entry per CDR3 protein. Among under 300,000 distinct CDR3 sequences listed, around 17% were seen once. The material was peripheral blood mononuclear cells (PBMCs), obtained at new diagnosis, from a patient treated with antithyroid drugs. These receptors originate from a female donor with Graves disease. The conserved cysteine and the conserved F or W are not part of the CDR3 here. The order of the fields is V gene, J gene, CDR3 protein.

TRBV24-1	TRBJ2-1	ATSDFRGGAGGNEQF
TRBV18	TRBJ1-2	ASSPEAANYGYI
TRBV14	TRBJ1-1	ASSPLRDRAFNTEAF
TRBV6-2/TRBV6-3	TRBJ2-7	ASSPQGRGVHEQY
TRBV5-1	TRBJ2-6	ASGLPGSGANVLT
TRBV12-3/TRBV12-4	TRBJ2-7	ASQDRARAVYEQY
TRBV7-2	TRBJ1-2	ASGLDVEPYGYT
TRBV7-9	TRBJ2-3	ASSLIGGSTDTQY
TRBV5-6	TRBJ2-5	ASSLLREWETQY
TRBV30	TRBJ2-1	AWSVASGSLNEQF
TRBV28	TRBJ1-2	ASSRGEGRYT
TRBV12-3/TRBV12-4	TRBJ2-7	ASSFGGDEQY
TRBV29-1	TRBJ2-1	SVEGGLSSYNEQF
TRBV20-1	TRBJ2-7	SARPPGQVAYEQY
TRBV6-5	TRBJ2-7	ASSYDKLGSYEQY
TRBV10-3	TRBJ1-3	AISDSGRVAGNTIY
TRBV10-3	TRBJ2-3	AIRAGASTDTQY
TRBV6-1	TRBJ1-1	ASSTMNTEAF
TRBV9	TRBJ2-7	ASSVEGGEPYEQY
TRBV28	TRBJ1-1	ASSLGGPNTEAF
TRBV7-2	TRBJ1-5	ASSRSLDQPQH
TRBV28	TRBJ1-5	ATTRVLGNQPQH
TRBV11-2	TRBJ1-2	ASSITANYGYT
TRBV4-2	TRBJ2-4	ASSQDLVAKNIQY
TRBV4-1	TRBJ1-5	ASSRGTGGRQPQH
TRBV20-1	TRBJ2-3	SAPNSGRASDTQY
TRBV5-1	TRBJ2-7	ASSLSPAAEWAYEQY
TRBV7-2	TRBJ2-5	ASSFSPGRETQY
TRBV12-3/TRBV12-4	TRBJ2-3	ASSWAAADTQY
TRBV19	TRBJ1-5	ASSLRGYSNQPQR
TRBV6-2/TRBV6-3	TRBJ2-5	ASSQQGVRQETQY
TRBV11-2	TRBJ2-2	ASSLPRGGPTGELF